This passage covers 3 T cell receptor beta chains from one sample sequenced in a study of T-cell memory formation after mild COVID-19. TCRdb used MiXCR to reprocess the 5' RACE reads, holding one entry per CDR3 protein. The sample has 210,000 or so distinct CDR3 sequences; 27% are singletons. Sequences were obtained from PBMCs or a T cell subset sorted from them (not recorded which). These receptors were collected from an adult woman who had mild COVID-19 (a few samples of this study predate the infection). Cell type and time point are not known.

This clonotype appeared a few times. The CDR3 DNA is TGTGCCAGCAGCTCCAGGGTGACCCAAGAGACCCAGTACTTC. Its protein is CASSSRVTQETQYF. J is TRBJ2-5 and V is TRBV7-6, with D possibly being TRBD1 (5 bases). Germline assignment: CDR1 SGHVS and CDR2 FNYEAQ. Trimming cost V 4 bases and J 1 base, with 10 bases left between them. The CDR3 covers 14 residues. Together with reference TRBV7-6 and TRBJ2-5, the CDR3 gives the full variable domain: GAGVSQSPRYKVTKRGQDVALRCDPISGHVSLYWYRQALGQGPEFLTYFNYEAQQDKSGLPNDRFSAERPEGSISTLTIQRTEQRDSAMYRCASSSRVTQETQYFGPGTRLLVL.

V gene TRBV29-1 combines with J gene TRBJ2-1; 7 bases are shared with TRBD1. CDR1 SQVTM and CDR2 ANQGSEA come from the germline V gene. V was clipped by 4 bases and J by 9 bases; unmatched bases: 12. The CDR3 has 14 amino acids. The CDR3 spells CSVGGQLRASEQFF. The CDR3 DNA follows: TGCAGCGTTGGGGGACAGCTGAGAGCGAGTGAGCAGTTCTTC.

The rearrangement uses TRBV10-3 and TRBJ1-2, with D perhaps TRBD1 (6 bases). Trimming pared 11 bases from V and 8 bases from J, leaving 9 bases between. Germline CDR1 and CDR2: ENHRY and SYGVKD. The CDR3 is 9 residues long. CDR3 sequence reads: CAAGGGYTF. The DNA of the CDR3 is TGTGCCGCGGGGGGCGGCTACACCTTC.